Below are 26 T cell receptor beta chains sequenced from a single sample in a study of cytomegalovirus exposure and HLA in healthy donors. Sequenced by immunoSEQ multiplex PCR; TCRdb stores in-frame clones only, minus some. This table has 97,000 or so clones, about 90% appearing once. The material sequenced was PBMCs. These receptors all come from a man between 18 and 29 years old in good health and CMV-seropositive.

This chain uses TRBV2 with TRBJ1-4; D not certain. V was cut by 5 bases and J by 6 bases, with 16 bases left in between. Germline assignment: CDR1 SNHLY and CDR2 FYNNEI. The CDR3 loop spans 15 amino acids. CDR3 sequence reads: CASSTGYGGDEKLFF. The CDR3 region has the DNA TGTGCCAGCAGTACGGGATATGGTGGGGATGAAAAACTGTTTTTT.

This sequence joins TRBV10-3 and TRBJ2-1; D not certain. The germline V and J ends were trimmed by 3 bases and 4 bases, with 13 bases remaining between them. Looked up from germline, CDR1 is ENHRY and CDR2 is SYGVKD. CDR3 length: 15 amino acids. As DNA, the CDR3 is TGTGCCATCAGTGAACAGACCAGTGCATACAATGAGCAGTTCTTC. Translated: CAISEQTSAYNEQFF.

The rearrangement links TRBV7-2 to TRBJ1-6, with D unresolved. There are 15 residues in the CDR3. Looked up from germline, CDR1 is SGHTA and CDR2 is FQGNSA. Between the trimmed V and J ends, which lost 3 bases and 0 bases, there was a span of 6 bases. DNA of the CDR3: TGTGCCAGCAGCTTTTACAGCTCCTATAATTCACCCCTCCACTTT. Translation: CASSFYSSYNSPLHF.

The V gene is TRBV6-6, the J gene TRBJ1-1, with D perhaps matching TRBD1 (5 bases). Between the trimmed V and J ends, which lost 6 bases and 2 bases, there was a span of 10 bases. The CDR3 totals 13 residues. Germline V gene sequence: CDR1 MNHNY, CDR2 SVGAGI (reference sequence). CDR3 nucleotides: TGTGCCAGCAGCCCAGGGCATAACACTGAAGCTTTCTTT. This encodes CASSPGHNTEAFF.

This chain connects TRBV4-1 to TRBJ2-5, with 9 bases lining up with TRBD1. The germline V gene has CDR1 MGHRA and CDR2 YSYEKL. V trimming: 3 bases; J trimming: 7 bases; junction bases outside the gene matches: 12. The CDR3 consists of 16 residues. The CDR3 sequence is CASSHNPGTGSGTQYF. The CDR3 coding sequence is TGCGCCAGCAGCCACAACCCAGGGACAGGGTCGGGGACCCAGTACTTC.

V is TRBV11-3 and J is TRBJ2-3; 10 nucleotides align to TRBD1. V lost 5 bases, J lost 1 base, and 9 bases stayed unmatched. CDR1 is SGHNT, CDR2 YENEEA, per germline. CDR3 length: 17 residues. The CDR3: CASSPRTGGIGTDTQYF. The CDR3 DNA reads TGTGCCAGCAGCCCGCGGACAGGGGGGATAGGCACAGATACGCAGTATTTT. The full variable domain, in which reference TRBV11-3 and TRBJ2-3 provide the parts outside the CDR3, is EAGVVQSPRYKIIEKKQPVAFWCNPISGHNTLYWYLQNLGQGPELLIRYENEEAVDDSQLPKDRFSAERLKGVDSTLKIQPAELGDSAVYLCASSPRTGGIGTDTQYFGPGTRLTVL.

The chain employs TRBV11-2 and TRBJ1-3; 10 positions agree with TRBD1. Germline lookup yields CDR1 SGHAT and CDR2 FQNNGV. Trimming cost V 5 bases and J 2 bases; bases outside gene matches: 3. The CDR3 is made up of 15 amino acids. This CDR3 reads CASSLGTGAGNTIYF. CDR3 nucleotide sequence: TGTGCCAGCAGCCTGGGGACAGGGGCTGGAAACACCATATATTTT.

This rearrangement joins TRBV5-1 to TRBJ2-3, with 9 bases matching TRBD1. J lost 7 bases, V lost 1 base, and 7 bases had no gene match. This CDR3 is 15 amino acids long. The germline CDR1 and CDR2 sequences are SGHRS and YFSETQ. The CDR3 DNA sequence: TGCGCCAGCAGCTTGTCGGGACAGGGTGTTAATACGCAGTATTTT. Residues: CASSLSGQGVNTQYF.

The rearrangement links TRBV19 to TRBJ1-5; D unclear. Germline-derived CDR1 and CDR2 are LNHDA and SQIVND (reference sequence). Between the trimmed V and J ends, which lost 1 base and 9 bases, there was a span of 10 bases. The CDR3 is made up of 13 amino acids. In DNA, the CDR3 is TGTGCCAGTAGTATAGGGGGTGGAGGGCCCCAGCATTTT. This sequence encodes CASSIGGGGPQHF.

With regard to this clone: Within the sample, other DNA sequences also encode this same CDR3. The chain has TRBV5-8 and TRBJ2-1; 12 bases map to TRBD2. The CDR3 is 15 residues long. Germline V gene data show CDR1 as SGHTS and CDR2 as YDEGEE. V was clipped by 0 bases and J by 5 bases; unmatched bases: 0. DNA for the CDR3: TGTGCCAGCAGCTTGGGACTAGCGGGAGACAATGAGCAGTTCTTC. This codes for CASSLGLAGDNEQFF.

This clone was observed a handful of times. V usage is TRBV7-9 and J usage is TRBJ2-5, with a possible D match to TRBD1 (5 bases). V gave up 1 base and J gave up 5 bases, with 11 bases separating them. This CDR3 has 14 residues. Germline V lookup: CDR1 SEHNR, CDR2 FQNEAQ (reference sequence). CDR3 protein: CASSLVARAETQYF. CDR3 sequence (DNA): TGTGCCAGCAGCTTAGTTGCCAGGGCGGAGACCCAGTACTTC.

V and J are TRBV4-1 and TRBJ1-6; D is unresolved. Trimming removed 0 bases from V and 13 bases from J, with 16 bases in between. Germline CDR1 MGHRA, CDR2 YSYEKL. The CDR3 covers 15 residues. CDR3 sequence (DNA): TGCGCCAGCAGCCAAGAGAGACAAGGGAGTGGTCCCCTCCACTTT. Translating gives CASSQERQGSGPLHF.

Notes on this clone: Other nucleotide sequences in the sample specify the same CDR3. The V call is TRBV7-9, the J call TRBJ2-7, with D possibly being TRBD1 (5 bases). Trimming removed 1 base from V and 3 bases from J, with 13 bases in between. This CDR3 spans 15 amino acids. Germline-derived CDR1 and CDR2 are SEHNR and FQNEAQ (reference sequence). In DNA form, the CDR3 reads TGTGCCAGCAGCTTAGGGGGTCAGGGTAACTACGAGCAGTACTTC. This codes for CASSLGGQGNYEQYF.

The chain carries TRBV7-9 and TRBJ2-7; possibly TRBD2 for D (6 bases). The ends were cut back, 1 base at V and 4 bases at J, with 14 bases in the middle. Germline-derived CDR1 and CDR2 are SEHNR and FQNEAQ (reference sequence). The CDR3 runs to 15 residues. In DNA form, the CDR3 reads TGTGCCAGCAGCTTAGACGGACTAAAACTTTACGAGCAGTACTTC. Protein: CASSLDGLKLYEQYF.

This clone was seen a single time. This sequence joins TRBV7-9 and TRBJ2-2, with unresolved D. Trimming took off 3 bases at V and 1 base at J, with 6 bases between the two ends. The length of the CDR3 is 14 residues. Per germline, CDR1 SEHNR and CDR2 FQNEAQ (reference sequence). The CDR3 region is CASSFIRNTGELFF. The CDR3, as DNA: TGTGCCAGCAGCTTCATCAGGAACACCGGGGAGCTGTTTTTT.

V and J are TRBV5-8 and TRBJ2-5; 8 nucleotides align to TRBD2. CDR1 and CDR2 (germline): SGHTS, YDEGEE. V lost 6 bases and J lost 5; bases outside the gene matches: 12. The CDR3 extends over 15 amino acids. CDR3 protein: CASTPYPGLEETQYF. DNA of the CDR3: TGTGCCAGCACCCCATACCCGGGACTAGAGGAGACCCAGTACTTC.

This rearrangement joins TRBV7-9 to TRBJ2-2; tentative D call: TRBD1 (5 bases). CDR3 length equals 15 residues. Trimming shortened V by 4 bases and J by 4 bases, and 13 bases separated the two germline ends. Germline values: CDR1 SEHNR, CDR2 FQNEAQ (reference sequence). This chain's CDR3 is CASSSTDLFTGELFF. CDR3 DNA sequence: TGTGCCAGCAGCTCGACAGATCTCTTCACCGGGGAGCTGTTTTTT.

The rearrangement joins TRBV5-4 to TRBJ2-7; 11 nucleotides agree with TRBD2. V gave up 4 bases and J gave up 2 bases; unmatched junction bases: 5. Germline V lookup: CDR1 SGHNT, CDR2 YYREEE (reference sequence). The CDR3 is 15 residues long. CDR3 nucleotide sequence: TGTGCCAGCAGCCAGGGACTAGCGGAACCCTACGAGCAGTACTTC. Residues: CASSQGLAEPYEQYF.

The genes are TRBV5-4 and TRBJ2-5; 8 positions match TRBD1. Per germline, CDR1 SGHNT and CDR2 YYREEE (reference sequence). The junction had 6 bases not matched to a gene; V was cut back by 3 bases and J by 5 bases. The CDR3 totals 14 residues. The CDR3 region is CASSSQGAVETQYF. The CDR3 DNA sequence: TGTGCCAGCAGCTCTCAGGGGGCTGTCGAGACCCAGTACTTC.

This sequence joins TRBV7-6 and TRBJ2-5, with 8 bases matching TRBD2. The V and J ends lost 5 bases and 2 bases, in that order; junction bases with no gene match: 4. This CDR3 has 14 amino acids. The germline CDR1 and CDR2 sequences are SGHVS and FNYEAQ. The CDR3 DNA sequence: TGTGCCAGCAGCCCCGGGGGGGGGCAAGAGACCCAGTACTTC. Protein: CASSPGGGQETQYF.

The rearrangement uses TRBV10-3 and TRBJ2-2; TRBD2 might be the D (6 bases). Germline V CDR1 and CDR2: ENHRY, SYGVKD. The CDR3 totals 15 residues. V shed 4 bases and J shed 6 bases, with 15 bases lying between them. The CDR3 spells CAISGARDSSGELFF. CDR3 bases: TGTGCCATCAGTGGAGCACGGGACTCATCCGGGGAGCTGTTTTTT.

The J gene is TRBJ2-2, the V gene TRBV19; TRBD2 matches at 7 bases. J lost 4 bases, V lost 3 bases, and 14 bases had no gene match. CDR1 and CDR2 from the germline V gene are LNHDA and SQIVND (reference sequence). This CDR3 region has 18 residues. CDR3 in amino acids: CASSMSAGTVASTGELFF. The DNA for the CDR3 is TGTGCCAGTAGTATGTCAGCGGGGACTGTTGCAAGCACCGGGGAGCTGTTTTTT.

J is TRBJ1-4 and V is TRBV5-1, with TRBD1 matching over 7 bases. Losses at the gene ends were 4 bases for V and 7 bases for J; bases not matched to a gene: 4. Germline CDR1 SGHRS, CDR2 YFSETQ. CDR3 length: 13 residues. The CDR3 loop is CASSGTDGEKLFF. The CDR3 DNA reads TGCGCCAGCAGCGGGACAGACGGTGAAAAACTGTTTTTT.

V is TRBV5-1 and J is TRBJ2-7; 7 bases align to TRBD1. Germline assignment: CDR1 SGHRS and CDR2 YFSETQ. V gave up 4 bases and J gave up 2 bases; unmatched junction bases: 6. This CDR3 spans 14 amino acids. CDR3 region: CASSPGTETYEQYF. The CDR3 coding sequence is TGCGCCAGCAGCCCAGGGACAGAAACCTACGAGCAGTACTTC.

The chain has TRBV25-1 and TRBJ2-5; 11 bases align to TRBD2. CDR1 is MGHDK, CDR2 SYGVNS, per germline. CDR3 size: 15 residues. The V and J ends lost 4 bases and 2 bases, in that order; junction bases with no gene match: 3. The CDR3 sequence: CASSVLAGGQETQYF. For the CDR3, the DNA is TGTGCCAGCAGTGTCCTAGCGGGAGGTCAAGAGACCCAGTACTTC.

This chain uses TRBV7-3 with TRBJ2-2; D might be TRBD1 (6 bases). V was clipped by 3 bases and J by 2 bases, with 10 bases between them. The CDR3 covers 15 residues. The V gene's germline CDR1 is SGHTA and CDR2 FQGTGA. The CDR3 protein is CASSFRGINTGELFF. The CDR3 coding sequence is TGTGCCAGCAGCTTCAGGGGTATTAACACCGGGGAGCTGTTTTTT.